This T cell receptor (beta chain) was captured in a study of blood T cells in healthy people across ages (dated by TCRdb to 2015 to 2017). In terms of the full investigation: In model experiments, template switching captured roughly one uniquely barcoded TCR beta cDNA molecule for every two T cells. The study measured age-related changes in TCR beta repertoire diversity using deep sequencing normalized with unique cDNA molecular identifiers. The donors were divided into four age groups: young (average around 15 years), middle-aged (approximately 39), aged (roughly 60) and long-lived (roughly 82). For two donors (one aged 18 to 29 and one aged 80 or older), the study analyzed two additional independent replicas of 1 million unique cDNA reads from the same blood draw. Findings and caveats that apply to the study as a whole: The long-lived group showed more naive CD4+ T cells, fewer expanded clones and increased TCR diversity than the aged group, suggesting age selection. There was a strong correlation between observed TCR beta diversity and the percentage of naive T cells measured by flow cytometry. Because profiling used bulk unsorted PBMCs, naive and antigen-experienced compartments could not be compared conclusively. Estimates of total diversity based on one million sequenced T cells were considered lower bounds and underestimates. The CMV infection status of donors was not known, potentially confounding age-related changes in expanded clonotypes. As age increased, observed TCR beta diversity per million T cells dropped in a roughly linear way, and a significant reduction was already evident by age about 40.

A few counts support this clonotype. There is no known antigen for this receptor. The CDR3 ends on some other residue instead of the conserved phenylalanine or tryptophan, so this is likely a read error. The DNA is omitted, as the CDR3 cannot be located on it reliably, and the CDR3 follows TCRdb's listing. The library was prepared using 5' RACE. These reads were obtained on an Illumina HiSeq 2500. The second PCR ran for about 7 to 11 cycles and used a J-beta primer mix along with a sample-barcoded 5' primer. A unique molecular identifier was introduced onto each TCR beta cDNA molecule by a template-switch 5' adaptor carrying 12 random nucleotides. Each sample yielded at least 3 million CDR3-containing paired-end reads. First-strand cDNA was synthesized from all RNA with the Mint cDNA synthesis kit, primed by a TRBC-specific oligonucleotide. All cDNA was treated with uracil-DNA glycosylase and then went through a first 18-cycle PCR with the universal primers M1SS and BC2_uni_R. The source study handled its data this way. Normalization of each sample was performed by random selection of 1 million high-quality reads, each carrying a distinct molecular identifier. Reads with shared molecular identifiers were discarded instead of being binned into consensus sequences. MiTCR, run with a Q25 quality threshold and the strictest error-elimination algorithm, handled CDR3 identification, clonotype clustering and error correction. A nonparametric unseen species model with Euler transformation was used to estimate a lower bound on total TCR beta diversity. TCRdb took the public reads, trimmed them with fastp at Q25, ran MiXCR for clone calling and kept in-frame beta chains. Rows are unified per CDR3 protein, each entry keeping the most common DNA and genes. V and J calls and clone size were set by TCRdb, not the authors. The sample records roughly 800,000 distinct CDR3 sequences, roughly 24% of which are singletons. Around 3% of the sample is taken by the ten largest.

Ends included, the CDR3 has 14 residues. The donors were some 39 Caucasian individuals from Russia, aged roughly 6 to 100 years, who were systemically healthy. Around 9.8 milliliters of peripheral blood were collected from each donor into EDTA-treated Vacutainer tubes. Ficoll-Paque density-gradient centrifugation was used to isolate PBMCs, with at least 6.5 million per sample. Trizol reagent was used to extract total RNA from PBMCs, with at least 5 micrograms per sample. For every donor, an aliquot of PBMCs went through flow cytometry to measure the percentages of naive CD45RAhigh/CD27high T cells. These data are also associated with another study on T cells of mothers and their children. That second report states: The donors were nine systemically healthy Caucasian individuals, made up of three mothers and their six children. cDNA synthesis used all of the extracted RNA, with roughly 1.5 ug of RNA in each 15 ul reaction. In the second PCR, the M1S primer introduced both the sample barcodes and 2-4 random nucleotides. More than 8 million TCR beta CDR3 reads were obtained from each mother, and 2.5 million to 3 million reads were obtained from each child. Thymic selection shapes the output of TCR recombination in a similar way in related and unrelated pairs, and inherited differences have a minor effect. Normalized repertoire overlap was always slightly but never significantly higher in related than unrelated mother-child pairs. No persistent microchimeric T cell clones were found, with a detection sensitivity of approximately 100 clones per million clonotypes. To look for features that set related mother-child pairs apart from unrelated individuals, the researchers ran deep NGS to compare the TCR beta repertoires of mothers and children. The mean age was about 40 +/- 4 years for the mothers and approximately 11 +/- 4 years for the children. After adapter ligation was performed with NEBNext reagents, the libraries were sequenced on an Illumina HiSeq 2000 with 100+100 nt paired-end reads. Mother and child libraries were prepared a month apart and sequenced in separate runs to prevent cross-contamination. Between roughly 500,000 and 2,000,000 distinct TCR beta clonotypes were identified per donor. Naive TCR beta clonotypes were estimated from low-frequency clonotypes matched to each donor's FACS-determined naive share, without sorting.

The chain is encoded by TRBV21-1 joined to TRBJ2-7. TRBV21-1 is an annotated pseudogene. The clonotype was recovered from a boy aged 5-17 years in good health. Sample: blood. The CDR3 reads CASSKNGVDHEQYL.